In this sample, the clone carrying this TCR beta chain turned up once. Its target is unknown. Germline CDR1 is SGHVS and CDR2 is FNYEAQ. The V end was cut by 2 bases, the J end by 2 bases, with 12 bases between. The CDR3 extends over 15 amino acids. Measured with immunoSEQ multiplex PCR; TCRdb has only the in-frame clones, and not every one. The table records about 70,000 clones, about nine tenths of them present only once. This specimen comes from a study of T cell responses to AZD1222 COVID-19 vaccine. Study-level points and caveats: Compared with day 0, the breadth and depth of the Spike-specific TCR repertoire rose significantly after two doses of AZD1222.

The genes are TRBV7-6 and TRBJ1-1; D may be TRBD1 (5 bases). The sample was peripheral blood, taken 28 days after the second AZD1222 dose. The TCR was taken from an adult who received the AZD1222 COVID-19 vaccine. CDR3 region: CASSLSVQGNTEAFF. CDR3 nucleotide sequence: TGTGCCAGCAGCTTATCGGTCCAGGGTAACACTGAAGCTTTCTTT.